This TCR beta chain was retrieved from a study of PD-1 blockade in classical Hodgkin lymphoma. Whole-study findings and limits: Any patient who commenced nivolumab under 1 year after ASCT was excluded. Newly diagnosed patients were reported to exhibit reduced baseline TCR diversity relative to healthy donors.

This clone came up a few times. Its antigen is undetermined. Germline V gives CDR1 MNHNY, CDR2 SVGAGI (reference sequence). The J segment lost 6 bases and the V segment lost 0 bases, leaving 5 bases of the junction unmatched. The CDR3 covers 14 residues. Method: immunoSEQ multiplex PCR; TCRdb's copy keeps in-frame clones and lacks some. The table records around 31,000 clones, about 80% of them present only once. Noted time point: cycle 4 day 1 (C4D1), after more than five weeks of nivolumab. Brentuximab vedotin exposure varied among the patients, all of whom had relapsed after autologous stem cell transplantation. From thawed PBMCs, CD4+ T cells were purified using magnetic negative selection.

This TCR was sampled from a human donor with classical Hodgkin lymphoma. The rearrangement uses TRBV6-6 and TRBJ2-7; 7 nucleotides match TRBD1. Sequenced here: CD4+ T cells from blood, sampled before the fourth cycle of nivolumab. CDR3 DNA: TGTGCCAGCAGTTACTCGGCTGGACAGGCCGAGCAGTACTTC. Encoded protein: CASSYSAGQAEQYF.